This T cell receptor (beta chain) stems from a study of T-cell memory formation after mild COVID-19. A 5'RACE reaction primed in the constant segment made cDNA libraries of TCR alpha and TCR beta, and these carried sample barcodes and UMIs. One entry per CDR3 protein, called by TCRdb with MiXCR from the 5' RACE reads. The top ten clones hold 2% to 2.5% of a sample with 120,000 to 150,000 distinct CDR3 sequences, roughly 6.2% of them seen once. CDR1 is SGHDN, CDR2 FVKESK, per germline. This CDR3 has 14 amino acids. The V gene end was trimmed by 2 bases and the J gene end by 8 bases; junction bases not matched to a gene: 5. Study findings and constraints: Among contracting clones, CD4+ were mainly CM/EM and CD8+ enriched in EMRA.

This clonotype was seen ten or more times. Its antigen is undetermined. The rearrangement uses TRBV14 and TRBJ2-4; 8 nucleotides align to TRBD1. Source material: PBMCs or a T cell subset sorted from them (not recorded which). This sequence was found in an adult woman who had mild COVID-19 (a few samples of this study predate the infection). Cell type and time point are not known. In DNA form, the CDR3 reads TGTGCCAGCAGCCAAACAGGGGGAATGGACATTCAGTACTTC. This sequence encodes CASSQTGGMDIQYF. The full variable domain, completed using reference TRBV14 and TRBJ2-4, is EAGVTQFPSHSVIEKGQTVTLRCDPISGHDNLYWYRRVMGKEIKFLLHFVKESKQDESGMPNNRFLAERTGGTYSTLKVQPAELEDSGVYFCASSQTGGMDIQYFGAGTRLSVL.